A single sample gave rise to the 27 T cell receptor beta chains below, sequenced in a study of blood T cell repertoires in COVID-19. Sequenced by immunoSEQ multiplex PCR; TCRdb stores in-frame clones only, minus some. The sample lists approximately 500,000 clones, roughly nine tenths occurring once. Material for sequencing was peripheral blood. These receptors all come from a woman aged 50 to 60 with COVID-19, enrolled during active disease.

This clone appeared a few times. This sequence joins TRBV6-2 or TRBV6-3 and TRBJ1-4; 8 nucleotides agree with TRBD1. The CDR3 runs 14 residues. The germline V gene encodes CDR1 MNHEY and CDR2 SVGEGT. V was clipped by 6 bases and J by 8 bases; unmatched bases: 8. The CDR3 DNA follows: TGTGCCAGCAGCCCGTACAGGGGGGACGAAAAACTGTTTTTT. Translated: CASSPYRGDEKLFF.

This clone came up once. The rearrangement joins TRBV2 to TRBJ1-4; TRBD1 matches 11 bases. Per the germline V gene, CDR1 is SNHLY and CDR2 is FYNNEI. The CDR3 sequence is 15 residues long. J gave up 9 bases and V 4 bases, and 7 bases lay outside the gene matches. The CDR3 DNA reads as TGTGCCAGCAGTGCGGACAGGGGGCTAACTCAAAAACTGTTTTTT. Translation: CASSADRGLTQKLFF.

The chain has TRBV7-9 and TRBJ1-4, with a tentative D call TRBD1 (5 bases). V lost 5 bases and J lost 8, with 12 bases in between. The CDR3 has 13 amino acids. Germline CDR1 is SEHNR and CDR2 is FQNEAQ (reference sequence). Here the CDR3 reads CASSQGAIEKLFF. Here the CDR3 DNA reads TGTGCCAGCAGCCAAGGGGCTATCGAAAAACTGTTTTTT. The full variable domain, its missing parts supplied by reference TRBV7-9 and TRBJ1-4, is DTGVSQNPRHKITKRGQNVTFRCDPISEHNRLYWYRQTLGQGPEFLTYFQNEAQLEKSRLLSDRFSAERPKGSFSTLEIQRTEQGDSAMYLCASSQGAIEKLFFGSGTQLSVL.

The V gene is TRBV19, the J gene TRBJ1-6; no firm D call. CDR3 length: 14 amino acids. V was trimmed by 1 base and J by 7 bases, leaving 8 bases between them. Germline assignment: CDR1 LNHDA and CDR2 SQIVND (reference sequence). CDR3 region: CASSIGETNSPLHF. DNA of the CDR3: TGTGCCAGTAGTATAGGGGAGACGAATTCACCCCTCCACTTT.

This sequence joins TRBV10-3 and TRBJ2-1, with D perhaps TRBD2 (5 bases). The germline gives CDR1 ENHRY, CDR2 SYGVKD. Trimming pared 6 bases from V and 5 bases from J, leaving 17 bases between. The CDR3 runs 15 residues. The CDR3 sequence is CAISPGEGKDNEQFF. DNA of the CDR3: TGTGCCATCAGCCCAGGAGAGGGAAAGGACAATGAGCAGTTCTTC.

The rearrangement links TRBV10-2 to TRBJ2-1; 9 nucleotides line up with TRBD2. The CDR3 loop spans 17 amino acids. CDR1 and CDR2 from the germline V gene are WSHSY and SAAADI. With V trimmed by 9 bases and J by 0 bases, 12 bases remained unmatched. The DNA of the CDR3 is TGCGCCAGTATAGCGGGGGCCTCTACAAGCTCCTACAATGAGCAGTTCTTC. Translating it yields CASIAGASTSSYNEQFF.

The table lists this clone with a count of one. The chain uses TRBV5-1 and TRBJ1-1, with no clear D. Germline CDR1 SGHRS, CDR2 YFSETQ. Deletions cut 0 bases from V and 4 bases from J, with 7 bases between. This CDR3 spans 13 amino acids. As DNA, the CDR3 is TGCGCCAGCAGCTTGGCAGGTAGCACTGAAGCTTTCTTT. Its protein is CASSLAGSTEAFF.

J is TRBJ2-3 and V is TRBV27, with TRBD1 as a possible D gene (6 bases). Trimming shortened V by 2 bases and J by 6 bases, and 12 bases separated the two germline ends. Germline V CDR1 and CDR2: MNHEY, SMNVEV (reference sequence). CDR3 size: 14 residues. This CDR3 is CASSLRAGVDTQYF. The CDR3 coding sequence is TGTGCCAGCAGTTTACGGGCAGGGGTTGATACGCAGTATTTT.

The rearrangement joins TRBV6-5 to TRBJ2-7; D might be TRBD2 (5 bases). The CDR3 runs to 12 residues. CDR1 and CDR2 (germline): MNHEY, SVGAGI. V was trimmed by 6 bases and J by 10 bases, leaving 16 bases between them. CDR3 loop: CASRTNAGPQYF. The CDR3 DNA reads TGTGCCAGCAGGACGAACGCGGGCCCCCAGTACTTC.

CDR3 coding DNA: TGTGCCAGCACGGCCCAGGACAGGGGGCGAGAGACCCAGTACTTC. Its translation: CASTAQDRGRETQYF. The V gene is TRBV2, the J gene TRBJ2-5; 11 bases agree with TRBD1. CDR1 SNHLY and CDR2 FYNNEI come from the germline V gene. This CDR3 has 15 residues. The V and J ends lost 7 bases and 4 bases, in that order; junction bases with no gene match: 8.

The V gene is TRBV19, the J gene TRBJ1-5; unclear D gene. CDR1 is LNHDA and CDR2 is SQIVND in the germline V gene (reference sequence). Between the trimmed V and J ends, which lost 4 bases and 3 bases, there was a span of 10 bases. The CDR3 is 14 amino acids. The CDR3: CASSTDLDNQPQHF. The DNA for the CDR3 is TGTGCCAGTAGTACAGATCTAGACAATCAGCCCCAGCATTTT.

The rearrangement links TRBV2 to TRBJ2-7; 10 nucleotides line up with TRBD2. The ends lost 6 bases at V and 2 bases at J; junction bases unmatched: 4. Germline assignment: CDR1 SNHLY and CDR2 FYNNEI. This CDR3 has 14 amino acids. CDR3 bases: TGTGCCAGCAGGTCCAGCGGGGGGGCCTACGAGCAGTACTTC. Its translation: CASRSSGGAYEQYF.

The rearrangement links TRBV11-2 to TRBJ1-1, with a possible D match to TRBD1 (6 bases). The CDR3 consists of 15 residues. Germline CDR1 reads SGHAT; CDR2 reads FQNNGV. Trimming removed 2 bases at V and 1 base at J, with 11 bases between. In DNA form, the CDR3 reads TGTGCCAGCAGCTTATATCAGGGGCCGAACACTGAAGCTTTCTTT. Protein sequence: CASSLYQGPNTEAFF. The complete variable domain, with remaining parts taken from reference TRBV11-2 and TRBJ1-1, reads EAGVAQSPRYKIIEKRQSVAFWCNPISGHATLYWYQQILGQGPKLLIQFQNNGVVDDSQLPKDRFSAERLKGVDSTLKIQPAKLEDSAVYLCASSLYQGPNTEAFFGQGTRLTVV.

Comments on this clone: Other DNA sequences in the sample encode the same CDR3. V is TRBV5-1 and J is TRBJ1-5, with TRBD1 identical over 10 bases. The CDR3 totals 15 residues. Germline assignment: CDR1 SGHRS and CDR2 YFSETQ. The V segment lost 0 bases and the J segment 6 bases; nucleotides outside the gene matches: 3. CDR3 amino acids: CASSLGQGAGQPQHF. The CDR3 nucleotides read TGCGCCAGCAGCTTGGGACAGGGGGCAGGTCAGCCCCAGCATTTT. Drawing the rest from reference TRBV5-1 and TRBJ1-5, the complete variable domain is KAGVTQTPRYLIKTRGQQVTLSCSPISGHRSVSWYQQTPGQGLQFLFEYFSETQRNKGNFPGRFSGRQFSNSRSEMNVSTLELGDSALYLCASSLGQGAGQPQHFGDGTRLSIL.

The genes are TRBV6-5 and TRBJ2-1; 9 bases are shared with TRBD2. CDR1 MNHEY and CDR2 SVGAGI come from the germline V gene. The CDR3 sequence is 15 residues long. V trimming: 5 bases; J trimming: 5 bases; junction bases outside the gene matches: 7. CDR3 residues: CASSPPTSGDNEQFF. In DNA form, the CDR3 reads TGTGCCAGCAGTCCCCCGACTAGCGGAGACAATGAGCAGTTCTTC.

J is TRBJ1-5 and V is TRBV29-1, with D possibly being TRBD1 (5 bases). Between the trimmed V and J ends, which lost 7 bases and 2 bases, there was a span of 9 bases. Germline assignment: CDR1 SQVTM and CDR2 ANQGSEA. CDR3 length: 12 residues. The CDR3 here is CSATVGNQPQHF. For the CDR3, the DNA is TGCAGCGCGACAGTGGGCAATCAGCCCCAGCATTTT.

The J gene is TRBJ2-7, the V gene TRBV18, with 12 nucleotides matching TRBD2. The trim removed 0 bases at V and 0 bases at J, leaving 6 bases unmatched. The CDR3 contains 18 residues. Germline V gives CDR1 KGHSH, CDR2 LQKENI. The CDR3 reads CASSPPYPTSGGSYEQYF. The CDR3 nucleotides are TGTGCCAGCTCACCACCTTACCCGACTAGCGGGGGCTCCTACGAGCAGTACTTC.

The chain carries TRBV5-4 and TRBJ2-3; a weak D match, TRBD2 (7 bases). The V gene's germline CDR1 is SGHNT and CDR2 YYREEE (reference sequence). V dropped 0 bases and J dropped 6 bases, with 11 bases sitting between them. The CDR3 consists of 14 residues. CDR3 DNA: TGTGCCAGCAGCTTGGAACGGGGGGCGGATACGCAGTATTTT. Its protein product is CASSLERGADTQYF.

The V call is TRBV6-1, the J call TRBJ1-2, with D unclear. Per germline, CDR1 MNHNS and CDR2 SASEGT. Trimming cost V 0 bases and J 4 bases, with 9 bases left between them. The CDR3 has 14 residues. The CDR3 spells CASSEATAVYGYTF. The DNA of the CDR3 is TGTGCCAGCAGTGAAGCTACGGCGGTCTATGGCTACACCTTC.

The chain couples TRBV24-1 to TRBJ1-2; D not certain. The V end lost 3 bases, the J end lost 4 bases, and 17 bases lay between the germline ends. The CDR3 runs 16 residues. Germline V lookup: CDR1 KGHDR, CDR2 SFDVKD. CDR3 coding DNA: TGTGCCACCAGTGATCCCCATGAATCGGTGAGCTATGGCTACACCTTC. Residues: CATSDPHESVSYGYTF.

V usage is TRBV5-1 and J usage is TRBJ1-6, with D perhaps matching TRBD1 (5 bases). The V gene lost 2 bases and the J gene lost 0 bases, with 9 bases spanning the gap. The germline gives CDR1 SGHRS, CDR2 YFSETQ. The CDR3 sequence is 16 residues long. CDR3 nucleotides: TGCGCCAGCAGCTTTCGGGGGAGCTCCTATAATTCACCCCTCCACTTT. The encoded protein is CASSFRGSSYNSPLHF.

The chain carries TRBV12-5 and TRBJ1-6, with D maybe TRBD1 (5 bases). This CDR3 has 13 residues. Trimming took off 6 bases at V and 8 bases at J, with 11 bases between the two ends. The germline V gene encodes CDR1 LGHNT and CDR2 FRNRAP. The CDR3 DNA reads as TGTGCTAGTGGCCCAGGGTTGTATTCACCCCTCCACTTT. Protein sequence: CASGPGLYSPLHF.

V usage is TRBV6-5 and J usage is TRBJ1-1, with TRBD1 matching 7 bases. V was clipped by 2 bases and J by 3 bases; unmatched bases: 3. The CDR3 is made up of 14 amino acids. Germline V gives CDR1 MNHEY, CDR2 SVGAGI. The CDR3: CASSYEGADTEAFF. The CDR3 DNA reads as TGTGCCAGCAGTTACGAGGGGGCGGACACTGAAGCTTTCTTT.

Notes on this clone: Other DNA sequences from this sample encode an identical CDR3 as well. The chain joins TRBV30 to TRBJ2-2; TRBD1 is a possible D gene (6 bases). Germline V lookup: CDR1 GTSNPN, CDR2 SVGIG (reference sequence). The CDR3 contains 14 residues. V dropped 5 bases and J dropped 6 bases, with 16 bases sitting between them. The CDR3: CAWSRDTLAGELFF. The CDR3 DNA follows: TGTGCCTGGTCCCGGGACACCCTAGCCGGGGAGCTGTTTTTT. Based on the CDR3 plus reference TRBV30 and TRBJ2-2, the full variable domain is SQTIHQWPATLVQPVGSPLSLECTVEGTSNPNLYWYRQAAGRGLQLLFYSVGIGQISSEVPQNLSASRPQDRQFILSSKKLLLSDSGFYLCAWSRDTLAGELFFGEGSRLTVL.

The CDR3 here is CASSLATGVNTEAFF. The DNA for the CDR3 is TGCGCCAGCAGCTTGGCCACAGGGGTGAACACTGAAGCTTTCTTT. The rearrangement joins TRBV5-1 to TRBJ1-1; 7 bases line up with TRBD1. This CDR3 region has 15 residues. Trimming cost V 0 bases and J 0 bases; bases outside gene matches: 2. The germline V gene has CDR1 SGHRS and CDR2 YFSETQ.

The CDR3 DNA is TGTGCCAGCAGCCCCCCCCCAGGGGCGATTAACTATGGCTACACCTTC. Translated: CASSPPPGAINYGYTF. V usage is TRBV2 and J usage is TRBJ1-2; D is possibly TRBD1 (6 bases). CDR1 is SNHLY, CDR2 FYNNEI, per germline. V was cut by 6 bases and J by 1 base, with 18 bases left in between. CDR3 length: 16 residues.

The chain combines TRBV5-1 with TRBJ1-2, with 11 bases matching TRBD1. J was trimmed by 2 bases and V by 2 bases; bases with no gene match: 5. Per the germline V gene, CDR1 is SGHRS and CDR2 is YFSETQ. This CDR3 has 16 amino acids. The chain's CDR3 is CASSFGQGARNYGYTF. For the CDR3, the DNA is TGCGCCAGCAGCTTCGGACAGGGGGCGAGGAACTATGGCTACACCTTC.